This T cell receptor beta chain was identified in a study of blood T cell repertoires in COVID-19. Study summary: Sites across the United States, Italy and Spain contributed samples from acute and convalescent COVID-19. In each case, the material was cDNA or gDNA derived from T cells, B-cell-depleted T cells, or PBMCs.

Clinical history reported by participants formed the basis on which cohorts were assigned. The table came from immunoSEQ multiplex PCR; TCRdb's copy has only in-frame clones and leaves some out. Among hundreds of thousands of clones listed, 65% to 90% were seen once. This CDR3 region has 15 residues. V shed 1 base and J shed 8 bases, with 17 bases lying between them. Germline CDR1 MNHNS, CDR2 SASEGT. This TCR derives from a woman in her forties or fifties with acute COVID-19. The chain uses TRBV6-1 and TRBJ1-2; no reliable D call. Sequencing was performed on PBMCs or T cells enriched from blood (not recorded which). CDR3 residues: CASSEVGLGSGGYTF. The CDR3 nucleotides are TGTGCCAGCAGTGAAGTCGGACTGGGCTCGGGCGGCTACACCTTC.